The 28 T cell receptor beta chains presented below share a single source sample, sequenced in a study of cytomegalovirus exposure and HLA in healthy donors. The PCR had 60 Vbeta and 13 Jbeta primers. Produced via immunoSEQ multiplex PCR; TCRdb's table is partial and in-frame only. The table has roughly 160,000 clones, roughly 77% seen once. Sequencing was carried out using PBMCs. All receptors derive from a woman aged 40 to 50 in good health and CMV-seropositive.

This chain links TRBV19 with TRBJ1-2; 7 nucleotides agree with TRBD1. The germline V gene encodes CDR1 LNHDA and CDR2 SQIVND (reference sequence). V lost 3 bases, J lost 0 bases, and 1 base stayed unmatched. This CDR3 is 14 amino acids long. As DNA, the CDR3 is TGTGCCAGTAGTATCGGGACAGCTAACTATGGCTACACCTTC. Its translation: CASSIGTANYGYTF.

This chain uses TRBV10-3 with TRBJ1-2; D is possibly TRBD1 (5 bases). This CDR3 has 14 amino acids. Germline assignment: CDR1 ENHRY and CDR2 SYGVKD. V was pared by 3 bases and J by 4 bases, with 12 bases between. The CDR3 loop reads CAISESSTAYGYTF. Here the CDR3 DNA reads TGTGCCATCAGTGAATCTTCGACAGCCTATGGCTACACCTTC.

This clone was counted a few times. The V call is TRBV19, the J call TRBJ2-1; the D is unclear. The CDR3 has 14 amino acids. Trimming pared 7 bases from V and 9 bases from J, leaving 19 bases between. Germline V gene lookup returns CDR1 LNHDA and CDR2 SQIVND (reference sequence). CDR3 region: CASKSNRDFTEQFF. CDR3 nucleotide sequence: TGTGCCAGTAAAAGTAACCGAGATTTTACTGAGCAGTTCTTC.

This chain joins TRBV5-1 and TRBJ1-1; 7 positions match TRBD1. Germline V CDR1 and CDR2: SGHRS, YFSETQ. With 4 bases clipped from V and 0 bases from J, the junction kept 9 bases outside the gene matches. This CDR3 spans 16 amino acids. This CDR3 is CASSTGTARMNTEAFF. DNA for the CDR3: TGCGCCAGCAGCACGGGGACAGCCAGAATGAACACTGAAGCTTTCTTT.

This rearrangement joins TRBV9 to TRBJ2-1; 15 nucleotides agree with TRBD2. Trimming at V came to 3 bases and at J to 2 bases, leaving 9 bases not matched to a gene. CDR3 length: 19 residues. Per the germline V gene, CDR1 is SGDLS and CDR2 is YYNGEE. This CDR3 reads CASSAPPGLAGGTYNEQFF. In DNA form, the CDR3 reads TGTGCCAGCAGCGCCCCCCCGGGACTAGCGGGAGGAACCTACAATGAGCAGTTCTTC.

The V call is TRBV7-6, the J call TRBJ2-5, with TRBD2 identical over 8 bases. Germline V CDR1 and CDR2: SGHVS, FNYEAQ. V trimming: 5 bases; J trimming: 5 bases; junction bases outside the gene matches: 22. The CDR3 is made up of 19 amino acids. CDR3 coding DNA: TGTGCCAGCAGCCCCTCTTGGAGCGGGAGCGGTATTACGGGGGAGACCCAGTACTTC. As protein: CASSPSWSGSGITGETQYF.

Details on this clone: The same CDR3 arises from other DNA sequences in this sample as well. The chain carries TRBV27 and TRBJ1-1, with D hard to call. CDR1 MNHEY and CDR2 SMNVEV come from the germline V gene (reference sequence). V was clipped by 2 bases and J by 3 bases, with 7 bases between them. CDR3 length: 13 amino acids. Here the CDR3 reads CASSLSEDTEAFF. CDR3 nucleotide sequence: TGTGCCAGCAGTTTAAGCGAGGACACTGAAGCTTTCTTT.

The chain couples TRBV7-2 to TRBJ2-6, with D perhaps matching TRBD2 (7 bases). CDR3 size: 18 residues. Germline lookup yields CDR1 SGHTA and CDR2 FQGNSA. V lost 2 bases to trimming and J lost 0 bases, with 14 bases between them. CDR3 region: CASSLSGGQNSGANVLTF. Here the CDR3 DNA reads TGTGCCAGCAGCTTATCGGGGGGACAAAACTCTGGGGCCAACGTCCTGACTTTC. The variable domain in full, with the rest retrieved from reference TRBV7-2 and TRBJ2-6, is GAGVSQSPSNKVTEKGKDVELRCDPISGHTALYWYRQSLGQGLEFLIYFQGNSAPDKSGLPSDRFSAERTGGSVSTLTIQRTQQEDSAVYLCASSLSGGQNSGANVLTFGAGSRLTVL.

The chain is built from TRBV7-2 and TRBJ2-2; 8 bases match TRBD2. CDR3 length: 16 residues. V lost 5 bases to trimming and J lost 4 bases; unmatched junction nucleotides: 9. Germline V gene data show CDR1 as SGHTA and CDR2 as FQGNSA. CDR3 DNA sequence: TGTGCCAGCAGCATTGGACTAGCCAGGCCCACCGGGGAGCTGTTTTTT. Translating it yields CASSIGLARPTGELFF.

The rearrangement joins TRBV6-6 to TRBJ2-3; 9 bases line up with TRBD1. The J segment lost 3 bases and the V segment lost 6 bases, leaving 7 bases of the junction unmatched. Germline V gives CDR1 MNHNY, CDR2 SVGAGI (reference sequence). The CDR3 sequence is 15 residues long. The CDR3 nucleotides are TGTGCCAGCAGACCTCGGACAGGGGCAACAGATACGCAGTATTTT. It codes for CASRPRTGATDTQYF.

V is TRBV7-6 and J is TRBJ2-5; 8 bases match TRBD2. The V gene end was trimmed by 1 base and the J gene end by 4 bases; junction bases not matched to a gene: 8. From germline, CDR1 is SGHVS and CDR2 FNYEAQ. The CDR3 has 16 residues. For the CDR3, the DNA is TGTGCCAGCAGCTTAGACGTAGCGGGATCCGGAGAGACCCAGTACTTC. Translated: CASSLDVAGSGETQYF.

The sample holds one count of this clone. The chain couples TRBV29-1 to TRBJ2-5; 8 bases map to TRBD1. There are 14 residues in the CDR3. V lost 4 bases, J lost 4 bases, and 8 bases stayed unmatched. The germline V gene has CDR1 SQVTM and CDR2 ANQGSEA. The CDR3 DNA reads TGCAGCGTTGCCAGGCAGGGGGCGAGAGAGACCCAGTACTTC. Protein: CSVARQGARETQYF.

The rearrangement links TRBV11-2 to TRBJ2-2, with 15 bases lining up with TRBD2. The CDR3 contains 17 residues. J lost 4 bases, V lost 5 bases, and 5 bases had no gene match. Germline CDR1 reads SGHAT; CDR2 reads FQNNGV. The CDR3 loop is CASSPKGLAGGTGELFF. The CDR3 DNA sequence: TGTGCCAGCAGCCCCAAGGGACTAGCGGGAGGCACCGGGGAGCTGTTTTTT.

The CDR3 coding sequence is TGCGCCAGCAGCATAGGGACAGACTATGGCTACACCTTC. Its translation: CASSIGTDYGYTF. The chain is built from TRBV5-1 and TRBJ1-2; 7 bases line up with TRBD1. The CDR3 covers 13 residues. Germline V CDR1 and CDR2: SGHRS, YFSETQ. Trimming took 4 bases from V and 3 from J; bases not matched to a gene: 3.

This rearrangement joins TRBV19 to TRBJ2-3, with 7 bases matching TRBD2. CDR3 length equals 16 residues. V lost 10 bases, J lost 1 base, and 14 bases stayed unmatched. The germline V gene encodes CDR1 LNHDA and CDR2 SQIVND (reference sequence). The CDR3 here is CATAPQGGRGTDTQYF. Written as DNA, the CDR3 is TGTGCCACGGCCCCTCAGGGCGGGAGAGGCACAGATACGCAGTATTTT.

This chain joins TRBV6-1 and TRBJ2-7; D not resolved. Germline lookup yields CDR1 MNHNS and CDR2 SASEGT. The CDR3 spans 11 residues. V was trimmed by 7 bases and J by 4 bases, leaving 8 bases between them. The CDR3 spells CASKDLYEQYF. The DNA for the CDR3 is TGTGCCAGCAAAGACTTATACGAGCAGTACTTC.

This sequence joins TRBV5-1 and TRBJ2-2, with a possible D match to TRBD2 (5 bases). This CDR3 contains 14 residues. Germline V gives CDR1 SGHRS, CDR2 YFSETQ. V dropped 5 bases and J dropped 3 bases, with 11 bases sitting between them. The CDR3 reads CASSPGKHTGELFF. DNA for the CDR3: TGCGCCAGCAGTCCCGGGAAACACACCGGGGAGCTGTTTTTT.

The chain links TRBV5-1 to TRBJ1-2; a possible D gene is TRBD1 (6 bases). Germline V gives CDR1 SGHRS, CDR2 YFSETQ. V was shortened by 1 base and J by 1 base, with 20 bases between the two germline ends. CDR3 size: 18 residues. CDR3 nucleotide sequence: TGCGCCAGCAGCTTGATCCCCCCGGGGGGGGGCGTTAACTATGGCTACACCTTC. Amino acids: CASSLIPPGGGVNYGYTF.

The chain joins TRBV19 to TRBJ2-7, with a weak D call TRBD1 (5 bases). Germline assignment: CDR1 LNHDA and CDR2 SQIVND (reference sequence). V shed 6 bases and J shed 6 bases, with 15 bases lying between them. The CDR3 runs to 13 residues. The CDR3 bases are TGTGCCAGTAGCACGGTGGGGCAGCTCGAGCAGTACTTC. Translating it yields CASSTVGQLEQYF.

The chain recombines TRBV7-9 with TRBJ1-4; no clear D gene. The CDR3 contains 14 residues. Trimming left V 5 bases short and J 5 bases short, with 12 bases between. Germline CDR1 and CDR2: SEHNR and FQNEAQ (reference sequence). The CDR3 spells CASSMTRQNEKLFF. CDR3 bases: TGTGCCAGCAGCATGACACGACAAAATGAAAAACTGTTTTTT.

The J gene is TRBJ1-4, the V gene TRBV30; D is possibly TRBD1 (5 bases). The ends were cut back, 4 bases at V and 7 bases at J, with 16 bases in the middle. Germline V gene sequence: CDR1 GTSNPN, CDR2 SVGIG (reference sequence). The CDR3 loop spans 14 amino acids. CDR3 in DNA: TGTGCCTGGAAGGGTCGGCAGGGAAGTGAAAAACTGTTTTTT. Translating it yields CAWKGRQGSEKLFF.

The V gene is TRBV15, the J gene TRBJ2-7; D not certain. The CDR3 has 12 amino acids. Deletions cut 8 bases from V and 10 bases from J, with 18 bases between. Germline lookup yields CDR1 LNHNV and CDR2 YYDKDF (reference sequence). Written as DNA, the CDR3 is TGTGCCACCTCCCCGGCGAGGCGCGAACAGTACTTC. Translating it yields CATSPARREQYF.

The chain joins TRBV7-2 to TRBJ1-6; D is unresolved. Trimming pared 5 bases from V and 6 bases from J, leaving 14 bases between. CDR1 is SGHTA, CDR2 FQGNSA, per germline. The CDR3 contains 15 residues. The CDR3 is CASSLRRGSNSPLHF. In nucleotides, the CDR3 is TGTGCCAGCAGCCTTCGCAGAGGTTCTAATTCACCCCTCCACTTT.

The rearrangement links TRBV12-5 to TRBJ1-1, with a possible D match to TRBD1 (6 bases). Germline CDR1 and CDR2: LGHNT and FRNRAP. The CDR3 is 12 amino acids. The V gene lost 6 bases and the J gene lost 3 bases, with 8 bases spanning the gap. The CDR3 loop reads CASGPGDTEAFF. Written as DNA, the CDR3 is TGTGCTAGTGGGCCAGGGGACACTGAAGCTTTCTTT.

The V gene is TRBV2, the J gene TRBJ2-7; TRBD2 aligns across 9 bases. Germline CDR1 SNHLY, CDR2 FYNNEI. The CDR3 loop spans 16 amino acids. J lost 2 bases, V lost 2 bases, and 7 bases had no gene match. The CDR3 DNA follows: TGTGCCAGCAGTGAATCGAGCGGGAGGACCCCCTACGAGCAGTACTTC. Translating gives CASSESSGRTPYEQYF.

This rearrangement joins TRBV10-3 to TRBJ2-1; 9 bases align to TRBD2. The CDR3 covers 15 residues. J gave up 10 bases and V 7 bases, and 14 bases lay outside the gene matches. Germline lookup yields CDR1 ENHRY and CDR2 SYGVKD. CDR3: CAINEASGNGEEQFF. The CDR3 nucleotides are TGTGCCATCAACGAGGCTAGCGGGAACGGCGAAGAGCAGTTCTTC.

V gene TRBV11-2 combines with J gene TRBJ1-1; the D gene is possibly TRBD1 (5 bases). Germline assignment: CDR1 SGHAT and CDR2 FQNNGV. With 7 bases removed from V and 8 bases from J, the gap between germline ends came to 17 bases. The CDR3 extends over 13 amino acids. CDR3 residues: CASTQGVGGEAFF. For the CDR3, the DNA is TGTGCCAGCACCCAGGGTGTCGGGGGGGAAGCTTTCTTT.

This clone was seen a few times. The chain combines TRBV13 with TRBJ2-3; perhaps TRBD2 as D (5 bases). Trimming removed 4 bases from V and 0 bases from J, with 14 bases in between. This CDR3 is 16 amino acids long. Germline CDR1 PRHDT, CDR2 FYEKMQ (reference sequence). As DNA, the CDR3 is TGTGCCAGCAGCTCCGAGCGGTGGGGTAGCACAGATACGCAGTATTTT. It is translated as CASSSERWGSTDTQYF.